This TCR beta chain was profiled in a study of cytomegalovirus exposure and HLA in healthy donors. The PCR was carried out with 60 Vbeta primers and 13 Jbeta primers. The table came from immunoSEQ multiplex PCR; TCRdb's copy has only in-frame clones and leaves some out. Of about 120,000 clones in the sample, 74% were seen once. J was trimmed by 7 bases and V by 10 bases; bases with no gene match: 10. The germline V gene has CDR1 LNHDA and CDR2 SQIVND (reference sequence). The CDR3 consists of 13 residues. The receptor's source is a human donor in good health. The material sequenced was PBMCs. This chain connects TRBV19 to TRBJ1-5; 7 positions match TRBD1. The CDR3 region has the DNA TGTGCCACTGCGGAGGGGGCGAGGCAGCCCCAGCATTTT. It specifies CATAEGARQPQHF.